This T cell receptor (beta chain) was observed in a study of T cell repertoires in aging, cancer and after chemotherapy. Study overall: Chronic lymphocytic leukemia patients on fludarabine- or bendamustine-based regimens gave paired samples before and after chemotherapy.

Rearranged V-D-J TRB sequences were amplified with a mixed TRB-A/B primer pool. TCRdb redid the calling of the multiplex PCR reads with MiXCR, one entry per CDR3 protein. The repertoire holds around 1,800 distinct CDR3 sequences, roughly 32% seen once, with approximately 40% in the top ten. TCR beta rearrangements were amplified from peripheral blood genomic DNA. This clonotype is judged medium-sized. The CDR3 spans 14 residues. V shed 7 bases and J 4 bases; nucleotides not matched to a gene: 7. Germline CDR1 and CDR2: MNHNS and SASEGT. This TCR derives from a human donor with a blood cancer. The source material was blood. The chain recombines TRBV6-1 with TRBJ2-1; 7 positions match TRBD1. CDR3 coding DNA: TGTGCCAGCACCTTGGACAGGCGGTACAATGAGCAGTTCTTC. Translating gives CASTLDRRYNEQFF.